This entry lists 32 T cell receptor beta chains sequenced from one sample in a study of shared clonotypes between healthy human individuals. The table came from immunoSEQ multiplex PCR; TCRdb's copy has only in-frame clones and leaves some out. Here the sample spans some 1.5 million clones, about 96% being singletons. The sample was naive CD4+ T cells sorted from blood. Subset described: CD45RA+ positively selected. Receptor source: a man aged 25-45 years in good health.

The chain couples TRBV5-1 to TRBJ2-2; TRBD2 matches 10 bases. CDR1 and CDR2 (germline): SGHRS, YFSETQ. The CDR3 has 17 amino acids. Germline trimming cut 4 bases from V and 6 bases from J; bases unmatched to any gene: 12. DNA for the CDR3: TGCGCCAGCAGCCCGGCTAGCGGGGGAGTTATGGCCGGGGAGCTGTTTTTT. Protein: CASSPASGGVMAGELFF.

The rearrangement links TRBV15 to TRBJ2-7; 11 bases match TRBD2. The junction had 3 bases not matched to a gene; V was cut back by 3 bases and J by 5 bases. From germline, CDR1 is LNHNV and CDR2 YYDKDF (reference sequence). The CDR3 has 14 amino acids. CDR3 amino acids: CATSRSTSGNEQYF. Written as DNA, the CDR3 is TGTGCCACCAGCAGGTCGACTAGCGGGAACGAGCAGTACTTC. Drawing the rest from reference TRBV15 and TRBJ2-7, the complete variable domain is DAMVIQNPRYQVTQFGKPVTLSCSQTLNHNVMYWYQQKSSQAPKLLFHYYDKDFNNEADTPDNFQSRRPNTSFCFLDIRSPGLGDTAMYLCATSRSTSGNEQYFGPGTRLTVT.

This chain joins TRBV29-1 and TRBJ2-2, with D uncertain. Germline loops: CDR1 SQVTM, CDR2 ANQGSEA. With 8 bases removed from V and 0 bases from J, the gap between germline ends came to 16 bases. There are 15 residues in the CDR3. The CDR3 reads CSISVQLSNTGELFF. CDR3 bases: TGCAGCATTTCGGTACAGCTCTCGAACACCGGGGAGCTGTTTTTT.

The V and J genes are TRBV5-4 and TRBJ2-7, with D perhaps matching TRBD1 or TRBD2 (5 bases each). The J call may not be correct, given that the DNA end is closer to TRBJ2-5. Germline V gene sequence: CDR1 SGHNT, CDR2 YYREEE (reference sequence). The length of the CDR3 is 14 residues. This CDR3 is CASSLVRGRETQYF. The CDR3 nucleotides read TGTGCCAGCAGCTTGGTGAGGGGTAGGGAGACCCAGTACTTC.

Note on this clone: At the DNA level, this CDR3 is encoded by other sequences in the same sample as well. V and J are TRBV28 and TRBJ1-1; no clear D. This CDR3 is 14 amino acids long. V was pared by 2 bases and J by 2 bases, with 9 bases between. From germline, CDR1 is MDHEN and CDR2 SYDVKM. The CDR3 DNA reads TGTGCCAGCAGTTTACCCCCAGGCAACACTGAAGCTTTCTTT. Protein: CASSLPPGNTEAFF.

The rearrangement joins TRBV5-6 to TRBJ2-3; 8 bases line up with TRBD1. The length of the CDR3 is 15 residues. Germline CDR1 is SGHDT and CDR2 is YYEEEE. Trimming cost V 0 bases and J 10 bases; bases outside gene matches: 10. The CDR3 spells CASSLARQGFTAQYF. CDR3 DNA sequence: TGTGCCAGCAGCTTGGCCCGACAGGGGTTTACGGCGCAGTATTTT.

The chain couples TRBV5-1 to TRBJ2-3; TRBD1 matches at 9 bases. CDR3 length: 16 amino acids. Germline V gene data show CDR1 as SGHRS and CDR2 as YFSETQ. Trimming cost V 4 bases and J 0 bases; bases outside gene matches: 6. The CDR3 region has the DNA TGCGCCAGCAGCACCCGGACAGGGGTCAGCACAGATACGCAGTATTTT. This translates into CASSTRTGVSTDTQYF.

The chain combines TRBV4-3 with TRBJ1-1; no clear D. CDR1 and CDR2 from the germline V gene are LGHNA and YSLEER. The CDR3 has 16 residues. V lost 0 bases and J lost 1, with 12 bases in between. The CDR3 loop is CASSQESVRRNTEAFF. The CDR3 nucleotides are TGCGCCAGCAGCCAAGAAAGCGTCCGAAGGAACACTGAAGCTTTCTTT.

This chain uses TRBV19 with TRBJ2-7, with 9 bases matching TRBD1. The V gene's germline CDR1 is LNHDA and CDR2 SQIVND (reference sequence). V dropped 4 bases and J dropped 1; count of bases not matched to a gene: 11. The CDR3 consists of 17 residues. For the CDR3, the DNA is TGTGCCAGTAGTACACCCCCCGGGACAGGGAGGTCCTACGAGCAGTACTTC. Its translation is CASSTPPGTGRSYEQYF.

The CDR3 here is CASRVALNTGELFF. The CDR3 nucleotides are TGTGCCAGCAGGGTCGCGCTGAACACCGGGGAGCTGTTTTTT. The chain carries TRBV5-6 and TRBJ2-2, with D unresolved. The germline gives CDR1 SGHDT, CDR2 YYEEEE. The ends were cut back, 5 bases at V and 1 base at J, with 9 bases in the middle. CDR3 size: 14 residues.

Comment on this clone: Other DNA variants within this sample encode the same CDR3. This chain links TRBV5-1 with TRBJ2-7; tentatively, D is TRBD2 (5 bases). Trimming took 4 bases from V and 3 from J, leaving 14 bases between them. In germline, CDR1 is SGHRS, CDR2 YFSETQ. CDR3 length: 14 residues. CDR3 nucleotides: TGCGCCAGCAGCCGAGGAGGCCAGGACTACGAGCAGTACTTC. Protein: CASSRGGQDYEQYF. Combining the CDR3 with reference TRBV5-1 and TRBJ2-7 gives the whole variable domain KAGVTQTPRYLIKTRGQQVTLSCSPISGHRSVSWYQQTPGQGLQFLFEYFSETQRNKGNFPGRFSGRQFSNSRSEMNVSTLELGDSALYLCASSRGGQDYEQYFGPGTRLTVT.

V usage is TRBV4-2 and J usage is TRBJ1-5; tentatively, D is TRBD1 (5 bases). V dropped 0 bases and J dropped 2 bases, with 11 bases sitting between them. The CDR3 covers 16 residues. Germline V gives CDR1 LGHNA, CDR2 YNFKEQ. The CDR3 loop reads CASSQDAGGGNQPQHF. As DNA, the CDR3 is TGTGCCAGCAGCCAAGATGCGGGGGGGGGCAATCAGCCCCAGCATTTT.

The chain combines TRBV6-5 with TRBJ2-3, with D unclear. Trimming stripped 10 bases from V and 2 bases from J, with 10 bases between. The germline V gene has CDR1 MNHEY and CDR2 SVGAGI. The CDR3 has 12 residues. In nucleotides, the CDR3 is TGTGCCACCGGAGTCTCCACAGATACGCAGTATTTT. This encodes CATGVSTDTQYF.

The chain joins TRBV20-1 to TRBJ2-5; D may correspond to TRBD1 or TRBD2 (5 bases each). The V and J ends lost 2 bases and 14 bases respectively, with 15 bases between them. CDR1 and CDR2 (germline): DFQATT, SNEGSKA (reference sequence). This CDR3 is built from 11 residues. The CDR3 protein is CSARTTGTEYF. CDR3 nucleotides: TGCAGTGCTAGAACCACCGGGACCGAATACTTC.

This chain connects TRBV9 to TRBJ2-1, with 10 bases lining up with TRBD2. The CDR3 is 16 residues long. With 0 bases clipped from V and 8 bases from J, the junction kept 8 bases outside the gene matches. Germline V gives CDR1 SGDLS, CDR2 YYNGEE. The CDR3 nucleotides read TGTGCCAGCAGCGTAGCTAGAGCGGGAGGGAACTATGAGCAGTTCTTC. It yields the protein CASSVARAGGNYEQFF.

This rearrangement joins TRBV9 to TRBJ2-3, with TRBD1 as a possible D gene (5 bases). This CDR3 has 16 amino acids. V lost 0 bases and J lost 3, with 14 bases in between. Germline CDR1 reads SGDLS; CDR2 reads YYNGEE. In DNA, the CDR3 is TGTGCCAGCAGCGTAGCTTGGGGCGGACGGACAGATACGCAGTATTTT. This translates into CASSVAWGGRTDTQYF.

J is TRBJ1-2 and V is TRBV5-4; 11 bases are a match to TRBD1. The CDR3 is 17 amino acids. Germline V gives CDR1 SGHNT, CDR2 YYREEE (reference sequence). V shed 4 bases, J shed 1 base, and the junction held 9 bases outside the gene matches. CDR3 DNA sequence: TGTGCCAGCAGCACACCGGACAGGGGGCTCCTTAACTATGGCTACACCTTC. Residues: CASSTPDRGLLNYGYTF.

V and J are TRBV7-9 and TRBJ2-1, with 9 positions matching TRBD2. V lost 2 bases, J lost 4 bases, and 6 bases stayed unmatched. The CDR3 loop spans 16 amino acids. CDR1 and CDR2 (germline): SEHNR, FQNEAQ (reference sequence). The CDR3: CASSLLAGGIYNEQFF. The DNA for the CDR3 is TGTGCCAGCAGCTTATTGGCGGGAGGGATTTACAATGAGCAGTTCTTC.

The chain recombines TRBV18 with TRBJ1-5; a possible D gene is TRBD1 (6 bases). The length of the CDR3 is 13 residues. CDR1 is KGHSH and CDR2 is LQKENI in the germline V gene. V was trimmed by 3 bases and J by 8 bases, leaving 11 bases between them. CDR3 loop: CASSPEQGEPQHF. The DNA for the CDR3 is TGTGCCAGCTCACCGGAACAGGGCGAGCCCCAGCATTTT.

The chain recombines TRBV10-2 with TRBJ2-2, with 8 nucleotides matching TRBD2. Germline CDR1 is WSHSY and CDR2 is SAAADI. Trimming at V came to 8 bases and at J to 1 base, leaving 9 bases not matched to a gene. This CDR3 has 16 residues. The CDR3 DNA reads TGCGCCAGCTTCCGTTCGGCGGGAGGGAACACCGGGGAGCTGTTTTTT. It encodes CASFRSAGGNTGELFF.

This rearrangement joins TRBV19 to TRBJ1-2; maybe TRBD1 (5 bases). V was clipped by 6 bases and J by 2 bases, with 13 bases between them. Germline V lookup: CDR1 LNHDA, CDR2 SQIVND (reference sequence). The CDR3 consists of 14 residues. The DNA of the CDR3 is TGTGCCAGTAGCCTGGGGGGTGTGAACTATGGCTACACCTTC. Amino acid sequence: CASSLGGVNYGYTF.

The rearrangement joins TRBV29-1 to TRBJ2-1; TRBD1 matches 7 bases. The ends lost 6 bases at V and 0 bases at J; junction bases unmatched: 8. The CDR3 loop spans 15 amino acids. Germline CDR1 SQVTM, CDR2 ANQGSEA. The CDR3: CSVVGQASSYNEQFF. The CDR3 coding sequence is TGCAGCGTCGTAGGACAGGCCAGCTCCTACAATGAGCAGTTCTTC.

Concerning this clone itself: Other DNA sequences in the sample encode the same CDR3. V usage is TRBV29-1 and J usage is TRBJ1-4; 8 bases line up with TRBD1. Germline CDR1 reads SQVTM; CDR2 reads ANQGSEA. The junction had 2 bases not matched to a gene; V was cut back by 5 bases and J by 3 bases. The CDR3 has 13 residues. The CDR3 region has the DNA TGCAGCGTTCGACAGGGGCCTAATGAAAAACTGTTTTTT. This codes for CSVRQGPNEKLFF.

This clone was recorded once. CDR3 nucleotides: TGCGCCAGCAGCCCACGGGGTGAAGAGCAGTACTTC. As protein: CASSPRGEEQYF. The chain links TRBV5-1 to TRBJ2-7; D may be TRBD2 (5 bases). Germline-derived CDR1 and CDR2 are SGHRS and YFSETQ. V dropped 4 bases and J dropped 7 bases, with 12 bases sitting between them. The CDR3 spans 12 residues. The full variable domain, in which reference TRBV5-1 and TRBJ2-7 provide the parts outside the CDR3, is KAGVTQTPRYLIKTRGQQVTLSCSPISGHRSVSWYQQTPGQGLQFLFEYFSETQRNKGNFPGRFSGRQFSNSRSEMNVSTLELGDSALYLCASSPRGEEQYFGPGTRLTVT.

V gene TRBV5-1 combines with J gene TRBJ1-1; 7 bases map to TRBD1. CDR1 is SGHRS, CDR2 YFSETQ, per germline. Trimming removed 6 bases from V and 3 bases from J; junction bases left unmatched: 11. The CDR3 loop spans 15 amino acids. The CDR3 DNA sequence: TGCGCCAGCACGGCCCAACAGGGGCCCCACACTGAAGCTTTCTTT. Amino acid sequence: CASTAQQGPHTEAFF.

V and J are TRBV4-2 and TRBJ2-2; D not certain. CDR1 and CDR2 (germline): LGHNA, YNFKEQ. The CDR3 covers 17 residues. V was shortened by 1 base and J by 0 bases, with 12 bases between the two germline ends. CDR3 region: CASSQVEGRPNTGELFF. The DNA of the CDR3 is TGTGCCAGCAGCCAAGTGGAAGGGCGACCGAACACCGGGGAGCTGTTTTTT.

The chain carries TRBV7-2 and TRBJ2-1; the match to TRBD2 covers 10 bases. Germline lookup yields CDR1 SGHTA and CDR2 FQGNSA. There are 15 residues in the CDR3. V shed 6 bases and J 4 bases; nucleotides not matched to a gene: 6. CDR3 amino acids: CASRSSSGGYNEQFF. In nucleotides, the CDR3 is TGTGCCAGCAGATCCTCTAGCGGGGGATACAATGAGCAGTTCTTC.

The rearrangement joins TRBV5-1 to TRBJ2-1, with 7 nucleotides matching TRBD1. CDR1 is SGHRS, CDR2 YFSETQ, per germline. The CDR3 spans 13 residues. J gave up 7 bases and V 6 bases, and 7 bases lay outside the gene matches. In DNA, the CDR3 is TGCGCCAGCACCGACAGGGTTGGGAATGAGCAGTTCTTC. This translates into CASTDRVGNEQFF.

The genes are TRBV27 and TRBJ1-1, with D perhaps matching TRBD1 (6 bases). Germline V CDR1 and CDR2: MNHEY, SMNVEV (reference sequence). V was shortened by 10 bases and J by 4 bases, with 16 bases between the two germline ends. The CDR3 loop spans 13 amino acids. As DNA, the CDR3 is TGTGCCACAGGGGCCGCGTACGGCACTGAAGCTTTCTTT. Amino acids: CATGAAYGTEAFF.

The genes are TRBV29-1 and TRBJ2-1; TRBD2 is a possible D gene (6 bases). V dropped 6 bases and J dropped 0 bases, with 15 bases sitting between them. The CDR3 runs 15 residues. Germline lookup yields CDR1 SQVTM and CDR2 ANQGSEA. DNA for the CDR3: TGCAGCGTCCTAAGTCGGGGGATCTCCTACAATGAGCAGTTCTTC. This sequence encodes CSVLSRGISYNEQFF.

J is TRBJ2-1 and V is TRBV28, with a tentative D call TRBD2 (6 bases). This CDR3 spans 13 amino acids. Germline loops: CDR1 MDHEN, CDR2 SYDVKM. Trimming left V 8 bases short and J 6 bases short, with 14 bases between. The CDR3 is CASGDLVGNEQFF. The DNA for the CDR3 is TGTGCCAGCGGGGACTTAGTTGGCAATGAGCAGTTCTTC.

The chain couples TRBV10-2 to TRBJ1-1, with TRBD1 identical over 12 bases. The CDR3 loop spans 15 amino acids. V was clipped by 2 bases and J by 7 bases; unmatched bases: 5. Looked up from germline, CDR1 is WSHSY and CDR2 is SAAADI. The DNA for the CDR3 is TGCGCCAGCAGTGAGCCGGGACAGGGGGCCGGTGAAGCTTTCTTT. Protein sequence: CASSEPGQGAGEAFF.